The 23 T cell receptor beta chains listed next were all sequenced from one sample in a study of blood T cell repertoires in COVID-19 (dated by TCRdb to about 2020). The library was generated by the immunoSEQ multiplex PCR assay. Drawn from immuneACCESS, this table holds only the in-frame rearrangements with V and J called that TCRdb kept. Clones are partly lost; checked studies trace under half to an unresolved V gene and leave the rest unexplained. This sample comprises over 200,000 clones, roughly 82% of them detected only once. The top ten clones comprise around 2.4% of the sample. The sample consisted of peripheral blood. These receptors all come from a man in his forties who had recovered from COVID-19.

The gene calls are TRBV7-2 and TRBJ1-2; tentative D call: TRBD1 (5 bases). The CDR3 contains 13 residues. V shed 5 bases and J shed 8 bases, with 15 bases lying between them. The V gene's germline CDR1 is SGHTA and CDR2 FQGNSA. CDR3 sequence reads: CASSPPGGVGYTF. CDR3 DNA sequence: TGTGCCAGCAGCCCCCCTGGGGGGGTAGGCTACACCTTC. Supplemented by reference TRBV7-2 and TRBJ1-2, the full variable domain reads GAGVSQSPSNKVTEKGKDVELRCDPISGHTALYWYRQSLGQGLEFLIYFQGNSAPDKSGLPSDRFSAERTGGSVSTLTIQRTQQEDSAVYLCASSPPGGVGYTFGSGTRLTVV.

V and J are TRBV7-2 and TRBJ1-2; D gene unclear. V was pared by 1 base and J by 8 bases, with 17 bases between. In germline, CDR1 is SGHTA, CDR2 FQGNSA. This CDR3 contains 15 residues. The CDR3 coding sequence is TGTGCCAGCAGCTTAGTAGCGGACGGTGGGAAAGGCTACACCTTC. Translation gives CASSLVADGGKGYTF.

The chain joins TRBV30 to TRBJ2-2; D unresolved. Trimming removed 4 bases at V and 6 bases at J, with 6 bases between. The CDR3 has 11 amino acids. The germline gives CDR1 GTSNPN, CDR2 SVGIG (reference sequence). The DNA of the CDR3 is TGTGCCTGGATTGCGGCCGGGGAGCTGTTTTTT. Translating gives CAWIAAGELFF.

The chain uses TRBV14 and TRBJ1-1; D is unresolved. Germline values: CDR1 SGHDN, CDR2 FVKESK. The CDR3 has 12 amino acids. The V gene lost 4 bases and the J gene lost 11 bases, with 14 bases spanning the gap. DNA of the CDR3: TGTGCCAGCAGCCCCTCGCGTGTGGTTGCTTTCTTT. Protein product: CASSPSRVVAFF.

The CDR3 region is CASSPRQVSSYEQYF. The CDR3 DNA reads TGTGCCAGCAGTCCTCGACAGGTCAGCTCCTACGAGCAGTACTTC. V gene TRBV27 combines with J gene TRBJ2-7, with D perhaps TRBD1 (6 bases). Deletions cut 5 bases from V and 0 bases from J, with 14 bases between. The CDR3 is made up of 15 amino acids. Germline values: CDR1 MNHEY, CDR2 SMNVEV (reference sequence).

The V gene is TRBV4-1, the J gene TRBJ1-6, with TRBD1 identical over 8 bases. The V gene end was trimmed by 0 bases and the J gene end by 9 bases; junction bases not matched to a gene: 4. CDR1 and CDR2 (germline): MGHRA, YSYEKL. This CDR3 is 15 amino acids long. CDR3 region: CASSQEQGAASPLHF. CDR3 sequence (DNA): TGCGCCAGCAGCCAAGAGCAGGGGGCAGCTTCACCCCTCCACTTT.

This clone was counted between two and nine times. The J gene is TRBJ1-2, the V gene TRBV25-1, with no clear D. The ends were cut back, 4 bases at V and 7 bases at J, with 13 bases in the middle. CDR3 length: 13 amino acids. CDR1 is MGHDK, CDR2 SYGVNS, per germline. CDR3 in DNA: TGTGCCAGCAGTGTAGGCCTGACAAGTGGCTACACCTTC. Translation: CASSVGLTSGYTF.

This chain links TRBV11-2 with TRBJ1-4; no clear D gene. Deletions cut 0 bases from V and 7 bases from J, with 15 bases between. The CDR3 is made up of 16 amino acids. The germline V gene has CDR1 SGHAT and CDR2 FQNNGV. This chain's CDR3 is CASSLEPWRAREKLFF. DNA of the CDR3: TGTGCCAGCAGCTTAGAGCCCTGGAGGGCGCGTGAAAAACTGTTTTTT.

The CDR3 region is CSVGDRGPTEAFF. CDR3 DNA sequence: TGCAGCGTTGGTGACAGGGGGCCCACTGAAGCTTTCTTT. The chain joins TRBV29-1 to TRBJ1-1, with 10 bases fitting TRBD1. The CDR3 is 13 amino acids. Germline V gene data show CDR1 as SQVTM and CDR2 as ANQGSEA. The ends lost 4 bases at V and 4 bases at J; junction bases unmatched: 3.

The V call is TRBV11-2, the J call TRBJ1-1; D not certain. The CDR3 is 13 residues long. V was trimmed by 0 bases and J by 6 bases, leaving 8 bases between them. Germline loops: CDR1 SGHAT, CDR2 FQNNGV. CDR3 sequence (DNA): TGTGCCAGCAGCTTAGAATTGCGGGCTGAAGCTTTCTTT. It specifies CASSLELRAEAFF.

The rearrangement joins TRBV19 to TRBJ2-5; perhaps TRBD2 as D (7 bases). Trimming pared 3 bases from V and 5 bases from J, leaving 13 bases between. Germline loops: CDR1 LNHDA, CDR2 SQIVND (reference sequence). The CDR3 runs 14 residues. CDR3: CASSIGGRWETQYF. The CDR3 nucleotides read TGTGCCAGTAGTATCGGGGGGCGTTGGGAGACCCAGTACTTC.

The CDR3 is CASSYDRNEKLFF. The CDR3 coding sequence is TGTGCCAGCAGTTACGACAGGAATGAAAAACTGTTTTTT. V gene TRBV6-5 combines with J gene TRBJ1-4; D may be TRBD1 (6 bases). V gave up 2 bases and J gave up 5 bases, with 6 bases separating them. Per the germline V gene, CDR1 is MNHEY and CDR2 is SVGAGI. This CDR3 has 13 amino acids.

The CDR3 reads CASSTRQAGYTF. As DNA, the CDR3 is TGTGCCAGTAGTACCAGACAGGCTGGCTACACCTTC. This sequence joins TRBV19 and TRBJ1-2; D is possibly TRBD1 (6 bases). Germline V gene data show CDR1 as LNHDA and CDR2 as SQIVND (reference sequence). The CDR3 runs 12 residues. The ends were cut back, 4 bases at V and 7 bases at J, with 10 bases in the middle.

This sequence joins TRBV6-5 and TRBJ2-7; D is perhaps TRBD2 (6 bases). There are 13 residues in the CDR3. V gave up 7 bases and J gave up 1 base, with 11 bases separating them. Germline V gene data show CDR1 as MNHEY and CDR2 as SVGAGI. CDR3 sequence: CASMEGLSYEQYF. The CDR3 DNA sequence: TGTGCCAGCATGGAGGGCCTTTCCTACGAGCAGTACTTC.

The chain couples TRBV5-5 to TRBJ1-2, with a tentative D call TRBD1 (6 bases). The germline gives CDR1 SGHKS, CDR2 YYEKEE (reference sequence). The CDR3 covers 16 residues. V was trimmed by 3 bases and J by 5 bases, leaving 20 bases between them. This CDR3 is CASSSGHPRGAYGYTF. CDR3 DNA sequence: TGTGCCAGCAGCTCGGGACATCCTAGAGGGGCTTATGGCTACACCTTC. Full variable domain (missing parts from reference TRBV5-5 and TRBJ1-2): DAGVTQSPTHLIKTRGQQVTLRCSPISGHKSVSWYQQVLGQGPQFIFQYYEKEERGRGNFPDRFSARQFPNYSSELNVNALLLGDSALYLCASSSGHPRGAYGYTFGSGTRLTVV.

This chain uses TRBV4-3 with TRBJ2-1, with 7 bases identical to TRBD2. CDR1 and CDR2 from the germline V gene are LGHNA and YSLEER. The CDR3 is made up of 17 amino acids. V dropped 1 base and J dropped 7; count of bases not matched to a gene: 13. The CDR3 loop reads CASSQGHGGSDWNEQFF. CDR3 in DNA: TGCGCCAGCAGCCAAGGTCATGGCGGGAGCGACTGGAATGAGCAGTTCTTC.

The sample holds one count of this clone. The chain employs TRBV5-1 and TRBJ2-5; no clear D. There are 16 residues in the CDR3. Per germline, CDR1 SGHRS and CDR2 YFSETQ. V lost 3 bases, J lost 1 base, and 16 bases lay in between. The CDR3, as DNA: TGCGCCAGCAGCTCCAGGCCAGTTACAAGCCAAGAGACCCAGTACTTC. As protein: CASSSRPVTSQETQYF.

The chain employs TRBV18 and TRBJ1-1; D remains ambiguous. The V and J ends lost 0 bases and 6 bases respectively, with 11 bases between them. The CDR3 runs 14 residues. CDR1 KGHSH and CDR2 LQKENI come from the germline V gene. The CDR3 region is CASSPPSDRAEAFF. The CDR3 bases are TGTGCCAGCTCACCACCTTCAGATCGGGCTGAAGCTTTCTTT.

The CDR3 reads CAISTGSNSPLHF. CDR3 coding DNA: TGTGCCATCAGTACAGGGTCGAATTCACCCCTCCACTTT. The chain carries TRBV10-3 and TRBJ1-6, with D perhaps matching TRBD1 (6 bases). This CDR3 contains 13 residues. Trimming removed 5 bases at V and 7 bases at J, with 9 bases between. Germline values: CDR1 ENHRY, CDR2 SYGVKD.

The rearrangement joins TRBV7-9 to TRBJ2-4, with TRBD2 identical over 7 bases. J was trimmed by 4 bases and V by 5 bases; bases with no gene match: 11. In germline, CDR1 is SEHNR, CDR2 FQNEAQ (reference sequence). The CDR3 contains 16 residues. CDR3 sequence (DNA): TGTGCCAGCAGCCCTTGGGGAGGTAGCGGGAAAAACATTCAGTACTTC. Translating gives CASSPWGGSGKNIQYF.

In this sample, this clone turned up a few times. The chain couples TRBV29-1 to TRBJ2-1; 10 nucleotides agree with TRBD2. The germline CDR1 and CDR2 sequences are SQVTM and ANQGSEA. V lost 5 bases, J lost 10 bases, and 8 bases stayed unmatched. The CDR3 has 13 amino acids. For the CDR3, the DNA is TGCAGCGTTAGGCCTAGCGGGAGAGGGGAGCAGTTCTTC. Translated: CSVRPSGRGEQFF.

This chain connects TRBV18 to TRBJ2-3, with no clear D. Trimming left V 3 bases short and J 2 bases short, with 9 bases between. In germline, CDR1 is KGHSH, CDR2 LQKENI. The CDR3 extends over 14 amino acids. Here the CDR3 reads CASSPSGLTDTQYF. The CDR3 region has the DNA TGTGCCAGCTCACCTAGTGGGCTCACAGATACGCAGTATTTT.

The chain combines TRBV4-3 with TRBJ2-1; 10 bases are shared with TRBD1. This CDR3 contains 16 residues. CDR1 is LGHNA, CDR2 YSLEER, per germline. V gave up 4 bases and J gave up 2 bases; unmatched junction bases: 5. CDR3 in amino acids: CASSPLGQGAYNEQFF. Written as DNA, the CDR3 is TGCGCCAGCAGCCCACTTGGACAGGGGGCCTACAATGAGCAGTTCTTC.